One and the same sample provided the 15 T cell receptor beta chains below, sequenced in a study. Profiling relied on immunoSEQ multiplex PCR, and the TCRdb table lists in-frame clones only, not all of them. Altogether nearly 70,000 clones are present, 85% to 95% being singletons, with the ten largest covering roughly 4.5%. Sequencing was carried out using PBMCs. All receptors come from a man aged 35 to 55 with rheumatoid arthritis.

The chain couples TRBV3-1 (or the pseudogene TRBV3-2) to TRBJ2-1, with TRBD1 matching over 7 bases. The CDR3 consists of 16 residues. The junction had 4 bases not matched to a gene; V was cut back by 0 bases and J by 2 bases. Germline CDR1 reads LGHDT; CDR2 reads YNNKEL (reference sequence). CDR3 sequence reads: CASSQEGQGAYNEQFF. As DNA, the CDR3 is TGTGCCAGCAGCCAAGAAGGGCAGGGGGCCTACAATGAGCAGTTCTTC.

The V call is TRBV27, the J call TRBJ1-6, with 9 bases identical to TRBD1. Germline V gene data show CDR1 as MNHEY and CDR2 as SMNVEV (reference sequence). The V gene end was trimmed by 7 bases and the J gene end by 4 bases; junction bases not matched to a gene: 5. The CDR3 has 15 residues. CDR3 coding DNA: TGTGCCAGCACCTGGGACAGGGATTATAATTCACCCCTCCACTTT. It specifies CASTWDRDYNSPLHF.

V and J are TRBV24-1 and TRBJ2-1; the match to TRBD2 covers 7 bases. Germline V gene data show CDR1 as KGHDR and CDR2 as SFDVKD. This CDR3 region has 15 residues. J lost 5 bases, V lost 4 bases, and 7 bases had no gene match. CDR3 sequence reads: CATSEGSSGDNEQFF. The CDR3 DNA sequence: TGTGCCACCAGTGAAGGGTCTAGCGGCGACAATGAGCAGTTCTTC.

Only one count was recorded for this clone. The rearrangement links TRBV9 to TRBJ2-7; tentative D call: TRBD2 (6 bases). The V and J ends lost 6 bases and 0 bases respectively, with 13 bases between them. Germline lookup yields CDR1 SGDLS and CDR2 YYNGEE. This CDR3 comprises 14 residues. The DNA for the CDR3 is TGTGCCAGCACCGCCGGCGGGACCTCCTACGAGCAGTACTTC. Its translation is CASTAGGTSYEQYF.

The table lists this clone with a count of one. The rearrangement links TRBV9 to TRBJ2-5, with TRBD2 identical over 8 bases. The V gene end was trimmed by 0 bases and the J gene end by 7 bases; junction bases not matched to a gene: 8. The germline V gene has CDR1 SGDLS and CDR2 YYNGEE. The CDR3 extends over 15 amino acids. Here the CDR3 reads CASSVASSGGGTQYF. Here the CDR3 DNA reads TGTGCCAGCAGCGTAGCTTCCAGCGGGGGAGGGACCCAGTACTTC.

The chain is built from TRBV7-2 and TRBJ2-2; 11 nucleotides agree with TRBD2. The V segment lost 9 bases and the J segment 8 bases; nucleotides outside the gene matches: 5. The V gene's germline CDR1 is SGHTA and CDR2 FQGNSA. The CDR3 length is 13 residues. The CDR3 reads CARRASGRGELFF. CDR3 bases: TGTGCCAGGCGGGCTAGCGGGAGGGGGGAGCTGTTTTTT.

The rearrangement uses TRBV28 and TRBJ2-1; tentatively, D is TRBD2 (6 bases). This CDR3 comprises 15 residues. CDR1 MDHEN and CDR2 SYDVKM come from the germline V gene. V dropped 2 bases and J dropped 1 base, with 9 bases sitting between them. This CDR3 reads CASSLRRESYNEQFF. Written as DNA, the CDR3 is TGTGCCAGCAGTTTACGGCGGGAATCCTACAATGAGCAGTTCTTC.

The chain joins TRBV19 to TRBJ2-7; D possibly corresponds to TRBD1 (6 bases). CDR1 LNHDA and CDR2 SQIVND come from the germline V gene (reference sequence). CDR3 length equals 13 residues. V lost 5 bases and J 2 bases, leaving 10 bases between the germline ends. CDR3 coding DNA: TGTGCCAGTAGTCCAGGGGCGGCCTACGAGCAGTACTTC. Translated: CASSPGAAYEQYF.

The sample holds one count of this clone. This chain uses TRBV30 with TRBJ1-1; no clear D. The ends were cut back, 1 base at V and 1 base at J, with 4 bases in the middle. This CDR3 has 12 amino acids. The germline V gene encodes CDR1 GTSNPN and CDR2 SVGIG (reference sequence). The CDR3 nucleotides are TGTGCCTGGAGTGGGGAGAACACTGAAGCTTTCTTT. This gives the protein CAWSGENTEAFF. Full variable domain (missing parts from reference TRBV30 and TRBJ1-1): SQTIHQWPATLVQPVGSPLSLECTVEGTSNPNLYWYRQAAGRGLQLLFYSVGIGQISSEVPQNLSASRPQDRQFILSSKKLLLSDSGFYLCAWSGENTEAFFGQGTRLTVV.

The chain links TRBV5-1 to TRBJ2-3; 11 bases match TRBD1. The CDR3 extends over 16 amino acids. CDR1 is SGHRS and CDR2 is YFSETQ in the germline V gene. With V trimmed by 2 bases and J by 4 bases, 6 bases remained unmatched. CDR3 DNA sequence: TGCGCCAGCAGCTTAGGACAGGGGGCCAAGGCAGATACGCAGTATTTT. It is translated as CASSLGQGAKADTQYF.

The count of this clone is one. The chain joins TRBV5-4 to TRBJ2-3, with 7 bases lining up with TRBD1. The V and J ends lost 3 bases and 5 bases, in that order; junction bases with no gene match: 6. Germline V gene sequence: CDR1 SGHNT, CDR2 YYREEE (reference sequence). The CDR3 extends over 14 amino acids. This chain's CDR3 is CASSSPGQQDTQYF. The CDR3 nucleotides read TGTGCCAGCAGCTCCCCGGGACAGCAAGATACGCAGTATTTT.

This clone is a singleton in its sample. The chain carries TRBV11-2 and TRBJ2-7, with D tentatively TRBD1 (6 bases). Germline CDR1 and CDR2: SGHAT and FQNNGV. Trimming took 5 bases from V and 3 from J, leaving 11 bases between them. The CDR3 sequence is 13 residues long. The CDR3 is CASSVGTNYEQYF. For the CDR3, the DNA is TGTGCCAGCAGCGTCGGGACAAACTACGAGCAGTACTTC.

The rearrangement links TRBV7-3 to TRBJ2-7; D is undetermined. Trimming shortened V by 0 bases and J by 1 base, and 10 bases separated the two germline ends. Looked up from germline, CDR1 is SGHTA and CDR2 is FQGTGA. The CDR3 covers 15 residues. Written as DNA, the CDR3 is TGTGCCAGCAGCTTAACGTCAACGGGTTCCTACGAGCAGTACTTC. It encodes CASSLTSTGSYEQYF.

V usage is TRBV5-4 and J usage is TRBJ2-1; D is possibly TRBD1 or TRBD2 (5 bases each). Trimming removed 3 bases from V and 2 bases from J, with 15 bases in between. The CDR3 sequence is 16 residues long. The V gene's germline CDR1 is SGHNT and CDR2 YYREEE (reference sequence). In DNA, the CDR3 is TGTGCCAGCAGCTCGAGTACCGGGACGACCTACAATGAGCAGTTCTTC. Translation: CASSSSTGTTYNEQFF.

The V call is TRBV25-1, the J call TRBJ2-1; TRBD2 aligns across 11 bases. The CDR3 extends over 16 amino acids. Trimming took 2 bases from V and 8 from J; bases not matched to a gene: 8. The germline V gene encodes CDR1 MGHDK and CDR2 SYGVNS. CDR3 residues: CASSEGLAGLGDEQFF. CDR3 sequence (DNA): TGTGCCAGCAGTGAAGGACTAGCGGGTCTAGGGGATGAGCAGTTCTTC.